The rows below give T cell receptor beta chains drawn from one sample of a study of T cell changes during pregnancy in multiple sclerosis. TCRdb's table, derived via immunoSEQ multiplex PCR, lists solely in-frame clones and lacks some. The sample comprises 35,000 to 45,000 clones, approximately 92% of which are singletons, and over 1.5% rests with the top ten. The specimen was CD4+ T cells from peripheral blood mononuclear cells, collected after pregnancy. The receptors originated from a female donor in good health, enrolled as a control in a pregnancy study. CDR3s include the opening cysteine and the closing phenylalanine or tryptophan. Fields, in order: J gene, clone size, V gene, D gene, CDR3 protein, CDR3 DNA. D genes are given only for firm matches. Clone size is given for some rows only: seen once, a few or many times, or a class if the clone is expanded.

>TRBJ1-2|few|TRBV19|-
CASMARGGRGYTF
TGTGCCAGTATGGCCCGAGGGGGACGAGGCTACACCTTC
>TRBJ1-5|-|TRBV21-1|-
CASSSLRDRGNQPQHF
TGTGCCAGCAGCAGTCTACGGGACAGGGGCAATCAGCCCCAGCATTTT
>TRBJ1-5|-|TRBV11-2|-
CASSQGGLLGNQPQHF
TGTGCCAGCAGCCAGGGAGGGCTGTTAGGGAATCAGCCCCAGCATTTT
>TRBJ2-1|-|TRBV27|-
CASSFQAYSYNEQFF
TGTGCCAGCAGTTTTCAGGCCTACTCCTACAATGAGCAGTTCTTC
>TRBJ1-5|-|TRBV18|-
CASSPQQENQPQHF
TGTGCCAGCTCACCACAACAGGAGAATCAGCCCCAGCATTTT
>TRBJ1-1|-|TRBV5-1|-
CASTSEQGRASEAFF
TGCGCCAGCACCTCGGAACAGGGTAGAGCATCTGAAGCTTTCTTT
>TRBJ1-3|-|TRBV7-9|TRBD1
CASSGDRGRSSGNTIYF
TGTGCCAGCAGCGGAGACAGGGGCCGAAGCTCTGGAAACACCATATATTTT
>TRBJ1-2|-|TRBV11-2|TRBD1
CASSPPTGGFGYTF
TGTGCCAGCAGCCCACCGACAGGGGGCTTTGGCTACACCTTC
>TRBJ2-3|-|TRBV28|TRBD2
CASSPREKGLAGVVTQYF
TGTGCCAGCAGTCCCCGGGAGAAAGGACTAGCGGGAGTGGTTACGCAGTATTTT
>TRBJ1-5|-|TRBV2|TRBD1
CASSDRQGSNQPQHF
TGTGCCAGCAGTGATAGACAGGGGTCCAATCAGCCCCAGCATTTT
>TRBJ1-1|-|TRBV2|-
CASNGLPNTEAFF
TGTGCCAGCAACGGACTGCCGAACACTGAAGCTTTCTTT
>TRBJ2-1|-|TRBV4-3|TRBD1
CASSPGTGGSSYNEQFF
TGCGCCAGCAGTCCCGGGACAGGGGGAAGCTCCTACAATGAGCAGTTCTTC
>TRBJ1-5|-|TRBV11-2|-
CASSRQFNQPQHF
TGTGCCAGCAGCCGACAGTTCAATCAGCCCCAGCATTTT
>TRBJ1-1|-|TRBV6-1|-
CASRVGQNTEAFF
TGTGCCAGCAGGGTTGGACAGAACACTGAAGCTTTCTTT
>TRBJ2-7|-|TRBV29-1|TRBD2
CSALSGGHTYEQYF
TGCAGCGCCCTTAGCGGGGGGCACACCTACGAGCAGTACTTC
>TRBJ2-2|-|TRBV5-1|-
CASKLSPGELFF
TGCGCCAGCAAATTATCCCCCGGGGAGCTGTTTTTT
>TRBJ2-7|once|TRBV5-5|-
CASSLEGDAGSSYEQYF
TGTGCCAGCAGCTTAGAGGGCGATGCGGGTTCCTCCTACGAGCAGTACTTC